This T cell receptor beta chain was captured in a study of blood T cell repertoires in COVID-19. Measured with immunoSEQ multiplex PCR; TCRdb has only the in-frame clones, and not every one. The data contain 35,000 to 40,000 clones, more than 70% of them singletons. V was cut by 0 bases and J by 4 bases, with 9 bases left in between. Per germline, CDR1 LNHNV and CDR2 YYDKDF (reference sequence). The CDR3 runs to 14 residues. The sequence came from a man aged 55 to 70 with active COVID-19. This chain connects TRBV15 to TRBJ1-2; D gene ambiguous. The sequenced sample was peripheral blood. In nucleotides, the CDR3 is TGTGCCACCAGCAGAGATCGGGGTTCCTATGGCTACACCTTC. The encoded protein is CATSRDRGSYGYTF. Filled out from reference TRBV15 and TRBJ1-2, the complete variable domain reads DAMVIQNPRYQVTQFGKPVTLSCSQTLNHNVMYWYQQKSSQAPKLLFHYYDKDFNNEADTPDNFQSRRPNTSFCFLDIRSPGLGDTAMYLCATSRDRGSYGYTFGSGTRLTVV.